The clone carrying this T cell receptor beta chain has ten or more counts. The data stem from a study of T cells in Graves' hyperthyroidism and ophthalmopathy. This CDR3 has 15 residues. Germline V lookup: CDR1 SGHAT, CDR2 FQNNGV. V gave up 2 bases and J gave up 2 bases; unmatched junction bases: 5. The authors deemed Graves' hyperthyroidism stable absent ophthalmopathy progression within 18 months. Exclusion followed for patients with uncontrolled infection, other autoimmune disease, pregnancy or lactation. The CDR3 regions of TCR beta were amplified from RNA transcripts. Carried out on the TCR CDR3, a first-round RT-PCR used the HTBI primer set. TCRdb processed the multiplex PCR reads anew with MiXCR; each CDR3 protein has one entry. The sample has some 460,000 distinct CDR3 sequences; 15% to 18% are singletons.

This chain uses TRBV11-2 with TRBJ2-7; 8 bases map to TRBD2. The TCR sequence derives from a woman aged 18-35 years with Graves' hyperthyroidism. The sequenced sample was blood. In nucleotides, the CDR3 is TGTGCCAGCAGCTTATTAGCGGGGAATACCTACGAGCAGTACTTC. Its translation: CASSLLAGNTYEQYF.